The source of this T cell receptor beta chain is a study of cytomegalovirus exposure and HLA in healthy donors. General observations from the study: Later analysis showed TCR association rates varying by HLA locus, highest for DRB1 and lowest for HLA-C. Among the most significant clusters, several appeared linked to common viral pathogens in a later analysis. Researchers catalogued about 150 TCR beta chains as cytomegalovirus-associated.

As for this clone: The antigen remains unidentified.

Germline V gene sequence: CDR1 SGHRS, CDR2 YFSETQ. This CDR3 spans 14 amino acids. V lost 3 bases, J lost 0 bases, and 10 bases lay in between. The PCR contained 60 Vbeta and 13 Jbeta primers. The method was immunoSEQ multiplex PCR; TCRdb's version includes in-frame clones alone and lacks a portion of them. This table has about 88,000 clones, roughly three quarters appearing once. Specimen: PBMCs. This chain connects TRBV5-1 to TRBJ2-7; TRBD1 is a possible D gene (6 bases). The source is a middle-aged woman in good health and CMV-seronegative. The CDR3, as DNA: TGCGCCAGCAGCTGGGCGGACAGCTCCTACGAGCAGTACTTC. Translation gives CASSWADSSYEQYF. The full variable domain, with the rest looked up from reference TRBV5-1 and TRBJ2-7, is KAGVTQTPRYLIKTRGQQVTLSCSPISGHRSVSWYQQTPGQGLQFLFEYFSETQRNKGNFPGRFSGRQFSNSRSEMNVSTLELGDSALYLCASSWADSSYEQYFGPGTRLTVT.